This record covers a single T cell receptor (beta chain). This record belongs to a study of OX40 agonist ivuxolimab in advanced cancers. Whole-study context: Patients' therapy was ivuxolimab, an antibody that acts as an agonist of OX40 (CD134). The dose-escalation cohort was about 86% male, with a mean age of about 58 years, ranging roughly 23 to 85.

Germline CDR1 MNHEY, CDR2 SMNVEV (reference sequence). The CDR3 sequence is 15 residues long. The germline V and J ends were trimmed by 6 bases and 7 bases, with 19 bases remaining between them. Clones were read by immunoSEQ multiplex PCR, and TCRdb kept only the in-frame ones, dropping some. Of 30,000 to 35,000 clones listed, roughly 84% were seen once; the top ten hold less than 15%. The chain joins TRBV27 to TRBJ2-1; weak D call: TRBD2 (5 bases). The receptor was isolated from an adult with an advanced solid tumor such as melanoma, head and neck, liver or kidney cancer. The sample in question was CD4+ or CD8+ T cells sorted from blood, obtained in a trial of the OX40 agonist ivuxolimab. As DNA, the CDR3 is TGTGCCAGCAGAACCGCCCGGGGAAGCCGAAATGAGCAGTTCTTC. Protein: CASRTARGSRNEQFF.